Reported below is one T cell receptor beta chain. Its antigen remains unknown. Only in-frame clones appear in the TCRdb table, and some are missing; sequencing was by immunoSEQ multiplex PCR. The table has tens of thousands of clones, about 89% seen once. The sample originates from a study of OX40 agonist ivuxolimab in advanced cancers. In the study overall: Every 2 weeks, patients received ivuxolimab intravenously, dosed at 0.01 to 10 mg/kg. Partial responses were achieved by three patients, of whom one had hepatocellular carcinoma and two had cutaneous melanoma. The study, taken as a whole, reports: At doses 0.1 to 3.0 mg/kg, CD4+ and CD8+ clones expanded.

The V gene's germline CDR1 is MDHEN and CDR2 SYDVKM. There are 16 residues in the CDR3. V was clipped by 7 bases and J by 7 bases, with 23 bases between them. At cycle 4 day 1, cycle 7 day 1, and baseline, blood was sampled. The chain uses TRBV28 and TRBJ2-1; D possibly corresponds to TRBD2 (6 bases). This sample comprised CD4+ or CD8+ T cells sorted from blood, obtained in a trial of the OX40 agonist ivuxolimab. The receptor's source is an adult with an advanced solid tumor such as melanoma, head and neck, liver or kidney cancer. CDR3 sequence reads: CASIPTGAGKNNEQFF. The CDR3 nucleotides are TGTGCCAGCATCCCTACTGGCGCGGGAAAGAATAATGAGCAGTTCTTC.